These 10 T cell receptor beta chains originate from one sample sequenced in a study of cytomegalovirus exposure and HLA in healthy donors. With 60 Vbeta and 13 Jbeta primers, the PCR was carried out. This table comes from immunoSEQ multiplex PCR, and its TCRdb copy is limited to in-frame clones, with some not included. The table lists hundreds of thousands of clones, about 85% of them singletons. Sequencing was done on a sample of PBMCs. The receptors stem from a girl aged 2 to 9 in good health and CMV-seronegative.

The CDR3 region is CASSEVAGYEQYF. The DNA of the CDR3 is TGTGCCAGCAGTGAAGTCGCCGGGTACGAGCAGTACTTC. The rearrangement uses TRBV6-1 and TRBJ2-7, with no clear D. Trimming took 1 base from V and 4 from J, leaving 8 bases between them. Germline V gene sequence: CDR1 MNHNS, CDR2 SASEGT. This CDR3 spans 13 amino acids.

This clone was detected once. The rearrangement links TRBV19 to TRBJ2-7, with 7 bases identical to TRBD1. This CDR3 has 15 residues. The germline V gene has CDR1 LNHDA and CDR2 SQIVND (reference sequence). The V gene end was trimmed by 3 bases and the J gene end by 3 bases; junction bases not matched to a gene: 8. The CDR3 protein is CASSIRGQLDYEQYF. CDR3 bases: TGTGCCAGTAGTATTAGGGGACAGCTAGACTACGAGCAGTACTTC.

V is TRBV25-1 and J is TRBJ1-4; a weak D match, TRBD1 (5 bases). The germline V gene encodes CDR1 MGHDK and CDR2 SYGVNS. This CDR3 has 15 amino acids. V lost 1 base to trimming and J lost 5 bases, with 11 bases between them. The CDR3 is CASSESRQPNEKLFF. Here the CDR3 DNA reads TGTGCCAGCAGTGAATCCAGACAGCCGAATGAAAAACTGTTTTTT. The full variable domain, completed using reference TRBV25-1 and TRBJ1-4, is EADIYQTPRYLVIGTGKKITLECSQTMGHDKMYWYQQDPGMELHLIHYSYGVNSTEKGDLSSESTVSRIRTEHFPLTLESARPSHTSQYLCASSESRQPNEKLFFGSGTQLSVL.

The CDR3 sequence: CASSQWGLAGEPGKAYEQYF. The DNA of the CDR3 is TGCGCCAGCAGCCAATGGGGACTAGCGGGGGAGCCCGGTAAGGCCTACGAGCAGTACTTC. The chain carries TRBV4-1 and TRBJ2-7; TRBD2 agrees at 14 bases. CDR3 size: 20 residues. V lost 2 bases and J lost 2; bases outside the gene matches: 14. The germline V gene encodes CDR1 MGHRA and CDR2 YSYEKL.

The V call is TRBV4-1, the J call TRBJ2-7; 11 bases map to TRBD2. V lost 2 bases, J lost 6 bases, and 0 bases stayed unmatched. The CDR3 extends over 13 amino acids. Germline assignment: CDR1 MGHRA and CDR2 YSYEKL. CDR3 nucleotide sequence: TGCGCCAGCAGCCAACTAGCGGGAGGCGAGCAGTACTTC. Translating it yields CASSQLAGGEQYF.

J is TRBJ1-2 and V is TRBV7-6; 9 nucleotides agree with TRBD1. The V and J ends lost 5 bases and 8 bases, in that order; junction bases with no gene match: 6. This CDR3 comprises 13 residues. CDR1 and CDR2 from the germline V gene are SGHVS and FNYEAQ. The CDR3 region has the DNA TGTGCCAGCAGCCTTACAGGGGGCGTAGGCTACACCTTC. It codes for CASSLTGGVGYTF.

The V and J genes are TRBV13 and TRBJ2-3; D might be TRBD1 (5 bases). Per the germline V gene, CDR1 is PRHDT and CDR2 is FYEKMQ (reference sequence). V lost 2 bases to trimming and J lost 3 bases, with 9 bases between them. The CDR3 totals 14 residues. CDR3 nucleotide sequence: TGTGCCAGCAGCTTACGGGCAGGGACAGATACGCAGTATTTT. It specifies CASSLRAGTDTQYF.

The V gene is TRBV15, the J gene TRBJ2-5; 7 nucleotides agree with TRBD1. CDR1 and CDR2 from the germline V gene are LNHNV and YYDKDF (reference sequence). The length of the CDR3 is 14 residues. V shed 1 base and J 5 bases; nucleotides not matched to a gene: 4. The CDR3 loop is CATSRVRGRETQYF. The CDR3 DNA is TGTGCCACCAGCAGAGTAAGGGGGCGGGAGACCCAGTACTTC. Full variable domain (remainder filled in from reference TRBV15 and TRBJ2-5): DAMVIQNPRYQVTQFGKPVTLSCSQTLNHNVMYWYQQKSSQAPKLLFHYYDKDFNNEADTPDNFQSRRPNTSFCFLDIRSPGLGDTAMYLCATSRVRGRETQYFGPGTRLLVL.

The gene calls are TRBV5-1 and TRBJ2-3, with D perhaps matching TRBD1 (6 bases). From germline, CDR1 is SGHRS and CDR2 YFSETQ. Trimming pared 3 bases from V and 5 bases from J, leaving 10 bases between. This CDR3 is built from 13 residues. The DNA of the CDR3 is TGCGCCAGCAGCTGGGGGCCTGAAGATACGCAGTATTTT. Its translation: CASSWGPEDTQYF.

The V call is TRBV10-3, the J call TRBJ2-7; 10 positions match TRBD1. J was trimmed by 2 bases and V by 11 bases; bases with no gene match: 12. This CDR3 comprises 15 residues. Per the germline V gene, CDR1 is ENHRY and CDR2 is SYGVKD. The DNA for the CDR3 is TGTGCCGCTCAGATGGGACAGGGGTTGGCCTACGAGCAGTACTTC. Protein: CAAQMGQGLAYEQYF.